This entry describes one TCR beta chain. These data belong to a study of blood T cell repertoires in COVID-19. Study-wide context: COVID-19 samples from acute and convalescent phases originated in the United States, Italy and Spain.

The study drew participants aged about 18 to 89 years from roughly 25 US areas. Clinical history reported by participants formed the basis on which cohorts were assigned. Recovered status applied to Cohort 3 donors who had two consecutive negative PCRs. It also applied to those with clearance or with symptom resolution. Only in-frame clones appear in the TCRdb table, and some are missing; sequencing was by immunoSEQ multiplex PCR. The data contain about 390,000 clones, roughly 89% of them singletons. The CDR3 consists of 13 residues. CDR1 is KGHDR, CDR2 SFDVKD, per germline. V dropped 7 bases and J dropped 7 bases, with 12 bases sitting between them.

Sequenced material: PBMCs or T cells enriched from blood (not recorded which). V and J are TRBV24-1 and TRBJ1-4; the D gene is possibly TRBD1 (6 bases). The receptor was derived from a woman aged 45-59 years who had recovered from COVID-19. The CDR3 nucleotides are TGTGCCACCAGCCCAGGGGTGGGTGAAAAACTGTTTTTT. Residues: CATSPGVGEKLFF.